These 8 T cell receptor beta chains were all obtained from the same sample, sequenced in a study of blood T cell repertoires in COVID-19. Profiled with immunoSEQ multiplex PCR; TCRdb holds only in-frame clones, not every one. Among over 200,000 clones listed, 70% to 90% were seen once. The material sequenced was PBMCs or T cells enriched from blood (not recorded which). The origin of the receptors is a man aged 25-40 years who had recovered from COVID-19.

On this clone: This sample also contains other DNA sequences that code for the same CDR3. The rearrangement uses TRBV9 and TRBJ2-7; D not resolved. In germline, CDR1 is SGDLS, CDR2 YYNGEE. CDR3 size: 14 residues. V shed 0 bases and J shed 0 bases, with 7 bases lying between them. CDR3 nucleotide sequence: TGTGCCAGCAGCGTAGTGCCCAGCTCCTACGAGCAGTACTTC. Translating gives CASSVVPSSYEQYF. The full variable domain, rest sourced from reference TRBV9 and TRBJ2-7, is DSGVTQTPKHLITATGQRVTLRCSPRSGDLSVYWYQQSLDQGLQFLIQYYNGEERAKGNILERFSAQQFPDLHSELNLSSLELGDSALYFCASSVVPSSYEQYFGPGTRLTVT.

The chain combines TRBV5-6 with TRBJ2-1, with 8 positions matching TRBD2. J was trimmed by 4 bases and V by 4 bases; bases with no gene match: 7. CDR3 size: 15 residues. Germline assignment: CDR1 SGHDT and CDR2 YYEEEE. The CDR3 nucleotides are TGTGCCAGCAGCCCCGAGCGGGAGTGGTACAATGAGCAGTTCTTC. Translation: CASSPEREWYNEQFF. Complete variable domain (other parts from reference TRBV5-6 and TRBJ2-1): DAGVTQSPTHLIKTRGQQVTLRCSPKSGHDTVSWYQQALGQGPQFIFQYYEEEERQRGNFPDRFSGHQFPNYSSELNVNALLLGDSALYLCASSPEREWYNEQFFGPGTRLTVL.

The chain links TRBV27 to TRBJ2-3, with a possible D match to TRBD1 (6 bases). There are 14 residues in the CDR3. Trimming removed 4 bases from V and 14 bases from J, with 22 bases in between. Germline CDR1 reads MNHEY; CDR2 reads SMNVEV (reference sequence). The CDR3 DNA sequence: TGTGCCAGCAGTTCAACACAGGCGAGGGGGACCTCGTATTTT. Its protein product is CASSSTQARGTSYF.

The sample holds one count of this clone. This chain uses TRBV30 with TRBJ2-6, with D possibly TRBD2 on 6 matching bases. The CDR3 totals 16 residues. The V end was cut by 5 bases, the J end by 1 base, with 15 bases between. Germline V gives CDR1 GTSNPN, CDR2 SVGIG (reference sequence). CDR3 residues: CAWCGALTSGANVLTF. DNA for the CDR3: TGTGCCTGGTGCGGGGCACTAACGTCTGGGGCCAACGTCCTGACTTTC.

CDR3 sequence: CASSQGAGYEQYF. CDR3 in DNA: TGTGCCAGCAGCCAGGGGGCGGGCTACGAGCAGTACTTC. The genes are TRBV11-2 and TRBJ2-7, with TRBD1 matching over 8 bases. Per germline, CDR1 SGHAT and CDR2 FQNNGV. Trimming removed 5 bases from V and 3 bases from J; junction bases left unmatched: 3. The CDR3 extends over 13 amino acids.

This chain connects TRBV24-1 to TRBJ1-2, with D possibly being TRBD1 (5 bases). CDR1 is KGHDR, CDR2 SFDVKD, per germline. Deletions cut 3 bases from V and 8 bases from J, with 12 bases between. The CDR3 sequence is 13 residues long. Written as DNA, the CDR3 is TGTGCCACCAGTGATAACGACAGTTTCGGCTACACCTTC. Its protein product is CATSDNDSFGYTF.

The chain combines TRBV7-9 with TRBJ1-6, with TRBD1 as a possible D gene (5 bases). Germline CDR1 SEHNR, CDR2 FQNEAQ (reference sequence). The CDR3 is made up of 15 amino acids. V lost 4 bases and J lost 10, with 17 bases in between. CDR3 protein: CASSSSGRRGSPLHF. The CDR3 DNA follows: TGTGCCAGCAGCTCCTCGGGGAGGCGGGGGTCACCCCTCCACTTT.

V gene TRBV5-1 combines with J gene TRBJ1-5; no definite D call. Germline V gene data show CDR1 as SGHRS and CDR2 as YFSETQ. V lost 0 bases and J 2 bases, leaving 12 bases between the germline ends. This CDR3 contains 16 residues. CDR3 amino acids: CASSLGATWGNQPQHF. The CDR3, as DNA: TGCGCCAGCAGCTTGGGGGCAACCTGGGGCAATCAGCCCCAGCATTTT. The variable domain in full, with the rest retrieved from reference TRBV5-1 and TRBJ1-5, is KAGVTQTPRYLIKTRGQQVTLSCSPISGHRSVSWYQQTPGQGLQFLFEYFSETQRNKGNFPGRFSGRQFSNSRSEMNVSTLELGDSALYLCASSLGATWGNQPQHFGDGTRLSIL.